A selection of T cell receptor beta chains follows, all from one sample in a study of T cell responses to AZD1222 COVID-19 vaccine. Repertoires were generated with immunoSEQ multiplex PCR, while TCRdb's copy carries only in-frame clones and drops some. The table lists over 120,000 clones, around 92% of them singletons, with 3% to 4% in the top ten. Material: peripheral blood, obtained 28 days after the second AZD1222 dose. These receptors all stem from an adult who received the AZD1222 COVID-19 vaccine. CDR3s include the opening cysteine and the closing phenylalanine or tryptophan. Fields, in order: J gene, D gene, clone size, V gene, CDR3 DNA, CDR3 protein. A D gene is named only where the DNA matches it firmly. A clone size is listed for some rows: how often the clone was seen (once, few, many), or a class if it is expanded.

TRBJ2-5	-	-	TRBV24-1	TGTGCCACCAGTGATCTGAGGGAGACCCAGTACTTC	CATSDLRETQYF
TRBJ1-1	TRBD1	-	TRBV27	TGTGCCAGCAGTTTATCCGGGACAGGGGCTAGTGAAGCTTTCTTT	CASSLSGTGASEAFF
TRBJ2-2	-	-	TRBV7-3	TGTGCCAGCAGCCCCGCGGGCGGGTTCGGCACCGGGGAGCTGTTTTTT	CASSPAGGFGTGELFF
TRBJ1-5	-	-	TRBV11-3	TGTGCCAGCAGCTTTAACGGGGCCCAAGAAGGTCAGCCCCAGCATTTT	CASSFNGAQEGQPQHF
TRBJ2-7	TRBD1	-	TRBV23-1	TGCGCCAGCAGTCAAACCGCGGACGAGGACAGGTTCGGGGAGCAGTACTTC	CASSQTADEDRFGEQYF
TRBJ1-4	TRBD1	-	TRBV10-3	TGTGCCATCAGTGAGGGACAGGGCAATGAAAAACTGTTTTTT	CAISEGQGNEKLFF
TRBJ2-5	TRBD2	-	TRBV5-1	TGCGCCAGCAGCTTGGCCGGGACTAATCAAGAGACCCAGTACTTC	CASSLAGTNQETQYF
TRBJ1-5	TRBD1	-	TRBV28	TGTGCCAGCTCCCAGGGGGCTCAGCCCCAGCATTTT	CASSQGAQPQHF
TRBJ2-1	TRBD1	once	TRBV28	TGTGCCAGCAGTTTACCCCGACAGGGTCGGTTCAATGAGCAGTTCTTC	CASSLPRQGRFNEQFF
TRBJ1-6	-	-	TRBV28	TGTGCCAGCACCACCCTCCGGAGTGGATATTCACCCCTCCACTTT	CASTTLRSGYSPLHF
TRBJ1-5	-	-	TRBV18	TGTGCCAGCTCACCTGGGACCAATCAGCCCCAGCATTTT	CASSPGTNQPQHF
TRBJ1-2	-	-	TRBV24-1	TGTGCCACCAGAGCCTCACAGGGCCCAACTGGCTACACCTTC	CATRASQGPTGYTF
TRBJ2-1	TRBD2	-	TRBV19	TGTGCCAGTAGCACAAGCGGACTAGCGGGAGGCTCATACAATGAGCAGTTCTTC	CASSTSGLAGGSYNEQFF
TRBJ2-7	-	-	TRBV24-1	TGTGCCACCAGTGATTTCGACGGTGGCGAGCAGTACTTC	CATSDFDGGEQYF
TRBJ2-1	-	-	TRBV24-1	TGTGCCACCAGGGCGGTGGGTAGCGGAGGAAACAATGAGCAGTTCTTC	CATRAVGSGGNNEQFF
TRBJ1-2	TRBD1	-	TRBV29-1	TGCAGCGAACAGCGGGACAGCGGTCATGGCTACACCTTC	CSEQRDSGHGYTF
TRBJ1-4	-	-	TRBV27	TGTGCCAGCAGCCTCAGACTATCAACTAATGAAAAACTGTTTTTT	CASSLRLSTNEKLFF
TRBJ2-7	-	-	TRBV7-2	TGTGCCAGCAGCTTAGAATTGGCACCCTACGAGCAGTACTTC	CASSLELAPYEQYF
TRBJ2-7	TRBD1	few	TRBV6-2/TRBV6-3	TGTGCCAGCAGCGGGGACAGCTCCTACGAGCAGTACTTC	CASSGDSSYEQYF
TRBJ2-1	-	once	TRBV12-5	TGTGCTAGTGACCCCCGACCACCAAAGCAGTTCTTC	CASDPRPPKQFF
TRBJ2-3	-	-	TRBV7-9	TGTGCCAGCAGCCCGGCCCCGGGACAAGGCACAGATACGCAGTATTTT	CASSPAPGQGTDTQYF
TRBJ2-2	TRBD2	-	TRBV3-1/TRBV3-2	TGTGCCAGCAAGCAGCGGGGGAACACCGGGGAGCTGTTTTTT	CASKQRGNTGELFF
TRBJ2-5	TRBD1	-	TRBV4-2	TGTGCCAGCAGCCCAGGACAGGGTCAGGAGACCCAGTACTTC	CASSPGQGQETQYF
TRBJ2-5	-	-	TRBV11-3	TGTGCCAGCAGCTCGGGTCGAGGGGGAGTGGCCCAAGAGACCCAGTACTTC	CASSSGRGGVAQETQYF
TRBJ1-2	TRBD1	-	TRBV24-1	TGTGCCACCAGTGATTTCAGGGGGGGTGGCTACACCTTC	CATSDFRGGGYTF
TRBJ2-3	-	-	TRBV9	TGTGCCAGCAGCCCCCCAATCGGGGGGCCCACAGATACGCAGTATTTT	CASSPPIGGPTDTQYF
TRBJ2-7	-	-	TRBV28	TGTGCCAGCAGAACTCCGGGGGGAGGGGGCAACGAGCAGTACTTC	CASRTPGGGGNEQYF
TRBJ1-4	TRBD1	-	TRBV5-1	TGCGCCAGCAGCTCGCGGGCAGGGGGAGCTGAAAAACTGTTTTTT	CASSSRAGGAEKLFF
TRBJ2-7	TRBD2	-	TRBV5-6	TGTGCCAGCAGCTTGGGACTAGCGGGTGGCGAGCAGTACTTC	CASSLGLAGGEQYF
TRBJ1-3	TRBD1	-	TRBV5-1	TGCGCCAGCAGCTTGGGGGGACAGGTCTCTGGAAACACCATATATTTT	CASSLGGQVSGNTIYF
TRBJ1-1	-	-	TRBV30	TGTGCCTGGGTTGGCCTCGGTCGGAACACTGAAGCTTTCTTT	CAWVGLGRNTEAFF
TRBJ2-7	-	-	TRBV19	TGTGCCAGTAGTAGCAGACAGCCCGGGGAGCAGTACTTC	CASSSRQPGEQYF
TRBJ2-7	TRBD1	-	TRBV6-1	TGTGCCAGCAGTGAGGGACAGGAGGTCCGTGAGCAGTACTTC	CASSEGQEVREQYF
TRBJ2-7	-	-	TRBV6-1	TGTGCCAGCAGTGAAGTGTGGGGGTTTCCCTACGAGCAGTACTTC	CASSEVWGFPYEQYF
TRBJ2-1	TRBD1	-	TRBV7-3	TGTGCCAGCAGCTCCCCCGGGACAGACAATGAGCAGTTCTTC	CASSSPGTDNEQFF
TRBJ1-1	TRBD1	-	TRBV29-1	TGCAGCGTGAGCTCGACAGGGGGGTCCACTGAAGCTTTCTTT	CSVSSTGGSTEAFF
TRBJ1-1	-	-	TRBV7-9	TGTGCCAGCAGCATCGAACAGGGAAAAGCTTTCTTT	CASSIEQGKAFF
TRBJ1-3	-	-	TRBV19	TGTGCCAGTAGTATGTACTCTGGAAACACCATATATTTT	CASSMYSGNTIYF
TRBJ2-1	TRBD2	-	TRBV6-5	TGTGCCAGCCGACTAGCGGGAGGGGACAATGAGCAGTTCTTC	CASRLAGGDNEQFF
TRBJ1-4	-	-	TRBV5-1	TGCGCCAGCAGCCCCGTGGGAAATGATAATGAAAAACTGTTTTTT	CASSPVGNDNEKLFF
TRBJ2-3	TRBD2	-	TRBV10-3	TGTGCCATCAGTGACCATAGCGGGTCCACAGATACGCAGTATTTT	CAISDHSGSTDTQYF